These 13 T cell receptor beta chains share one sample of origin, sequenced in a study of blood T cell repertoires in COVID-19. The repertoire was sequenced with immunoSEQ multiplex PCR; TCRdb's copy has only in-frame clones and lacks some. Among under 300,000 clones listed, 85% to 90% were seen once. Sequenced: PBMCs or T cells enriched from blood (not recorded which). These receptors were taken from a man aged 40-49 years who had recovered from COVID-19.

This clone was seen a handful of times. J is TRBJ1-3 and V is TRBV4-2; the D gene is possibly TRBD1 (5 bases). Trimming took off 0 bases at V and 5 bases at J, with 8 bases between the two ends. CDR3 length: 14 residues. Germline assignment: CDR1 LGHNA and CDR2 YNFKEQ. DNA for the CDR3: TGTGCCAGCAGCCAAGATTCAGGGAGAAACACCATATATTTT. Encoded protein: CASSQDSGRNTIYF.

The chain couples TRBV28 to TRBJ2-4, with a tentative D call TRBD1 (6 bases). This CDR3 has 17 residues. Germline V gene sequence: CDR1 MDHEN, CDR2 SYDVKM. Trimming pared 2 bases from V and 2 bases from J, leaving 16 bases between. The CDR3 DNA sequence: TGTGCCAGCAGTTTACCTCGCACAGGGCGGACCAAAAACATTCAGTACTTC. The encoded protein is CASSLPRTGRTKNIQYF. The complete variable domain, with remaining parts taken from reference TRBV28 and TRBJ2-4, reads DVKVTQSSRYLVKRTGEKVFLECVQDMDHENMFWYRQDPGLGLRLIYFSYDVKMKEKGDIPEGYSVSREKKERFSLILESASTNQTSMYLCASSLPRTGRTKNIQYFGAGTRLSVL.

The CDR3 loop is CASSPTGGGETQYF. CDR3 DNA sequence: TGTGCCAGCAGCCCGACCGGGGGTGGGGAGACCCAGTACTTC. The chain joins TRBV3-1 (or the pseudogene TRBV3-2) to TRBJ2-5; tentatively, D is TRBD2 (6 bases). This CDR3 region has 14 residues. V lost 4 bases, J lost 5 bases, and 14 bases lay in between. The germline V gene has CDR1 LGHDT and CDR2 YNNKEL (reference sequence).

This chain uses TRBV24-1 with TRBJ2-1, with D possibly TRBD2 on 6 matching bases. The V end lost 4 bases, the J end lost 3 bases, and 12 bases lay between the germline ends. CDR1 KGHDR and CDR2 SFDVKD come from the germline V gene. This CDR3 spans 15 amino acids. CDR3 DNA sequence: TGTGCCACCAGTGAGGGAGCGGACTACTACAATGAGCAGTTCTTC. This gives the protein CATSEGADYYNEQFF.

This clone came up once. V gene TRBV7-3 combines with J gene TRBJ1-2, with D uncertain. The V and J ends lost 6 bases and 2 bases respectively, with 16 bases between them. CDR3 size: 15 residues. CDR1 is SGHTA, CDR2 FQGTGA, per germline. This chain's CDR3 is CASRTSPSGNYGYTF. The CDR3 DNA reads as TGTGCCAGCAGGACGTCTCCCTCGGGAAACTATGGCTACACCTTC.

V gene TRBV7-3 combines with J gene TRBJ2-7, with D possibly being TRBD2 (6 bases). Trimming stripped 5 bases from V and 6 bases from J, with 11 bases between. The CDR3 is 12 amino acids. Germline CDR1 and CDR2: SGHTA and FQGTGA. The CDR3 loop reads CASSKDGGEQYF. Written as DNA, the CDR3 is TGTGCCAGCAGCAAAGACGGGGGCGAGCAGTACTTC. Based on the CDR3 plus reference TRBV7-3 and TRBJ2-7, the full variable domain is GAGVSQTPSNKVTEKGKYVELRCDPISGHTALYWYRQSLGQGPEFLIYFQGTGAADDSGLPNDRFFAVRPEGSVSTLKIQRTERGDSAVYLCASSKDGGEQYFGPGTRLTVT.

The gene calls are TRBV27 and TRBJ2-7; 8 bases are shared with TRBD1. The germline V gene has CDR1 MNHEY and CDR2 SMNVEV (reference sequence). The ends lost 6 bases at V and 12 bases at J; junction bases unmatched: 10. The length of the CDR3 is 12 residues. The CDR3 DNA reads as TGTGCCAGCAGCAAGGACAGGGTTAGGCTGTACTTC. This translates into CASSKDRVRLYF.

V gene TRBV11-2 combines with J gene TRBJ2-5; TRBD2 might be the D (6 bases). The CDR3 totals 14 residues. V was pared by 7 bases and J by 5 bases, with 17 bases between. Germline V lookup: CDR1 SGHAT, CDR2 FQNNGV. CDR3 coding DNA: TGTGCCAGCACTAGTACTCCCAGCGGGGAGACCCAGTACTTC. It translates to CASTSTPSGETQYF.

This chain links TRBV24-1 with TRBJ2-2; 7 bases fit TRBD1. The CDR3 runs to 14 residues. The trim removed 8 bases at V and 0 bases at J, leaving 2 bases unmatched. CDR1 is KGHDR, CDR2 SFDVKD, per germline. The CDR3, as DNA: TGTGCCACCAAAGGACAGGCGAACACCGGGGAGCTGTTTTTT. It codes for CATKGQANTGELFF.

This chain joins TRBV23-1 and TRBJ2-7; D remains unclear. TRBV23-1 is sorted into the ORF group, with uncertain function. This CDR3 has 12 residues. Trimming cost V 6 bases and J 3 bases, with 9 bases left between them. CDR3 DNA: TGCGCCAGCAGCCAAATATGCTACGAGCAGTACTTC. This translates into CASSQICYEQYF.

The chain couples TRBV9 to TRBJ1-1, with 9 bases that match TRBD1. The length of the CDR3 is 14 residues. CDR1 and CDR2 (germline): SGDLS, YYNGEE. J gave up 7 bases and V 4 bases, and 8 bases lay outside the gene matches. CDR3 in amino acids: CASSQTGGVNEAFF. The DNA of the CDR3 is TGTGCCAGCAGCCAGACAGGGGGTGTCAATGAAGCTTTCTTT.

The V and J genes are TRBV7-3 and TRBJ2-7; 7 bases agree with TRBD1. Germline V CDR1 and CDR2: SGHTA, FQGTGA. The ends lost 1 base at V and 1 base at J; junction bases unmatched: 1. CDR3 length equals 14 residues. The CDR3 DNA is TGTGCCAGCAGCTTAATGGGACAGTCCTACGAGCAGTACTTC. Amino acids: CASSLMGQSYEQYF.

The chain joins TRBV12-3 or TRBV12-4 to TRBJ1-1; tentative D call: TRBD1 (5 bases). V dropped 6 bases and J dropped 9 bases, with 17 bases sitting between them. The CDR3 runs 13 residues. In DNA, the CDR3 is TGTGCCAGCAGGGCCCTGGGGGACTTACAAGCTTTCTTT. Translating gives CASRALGDLQAFF.